The next 23 T cell receptor beta chains were all read from a single sample in a study of patients and donors after allogeneic stem cell transplantation. TCRdb independently ran MiXCR on the RT-PCR reads; one entry per CDR3 protein. The repertoire holds fewer than 500,000 distinct CDR3 sequences, with 16% as singletons. The source material was blood, either unsorted or a sorted T cell fraction (not recorded which). These TCRs come from a human donor who was either an allogeneic HSCT recipient or a stem cell or donor lymphocyte infusion donor (not recorded which). It is not recorded whose cells these are; they may come from a transplant donor.

V is TRBV7-3 and J is TRBJ2-3, with 8 nucleotides matching TRBD2. Germline V CDR1 and CDR2: SGHTA, FQGTGA. The junction had 13 bases not matched to a gene; V was cut back by 5 bases and J by 3 bases. CDR3 length equals 17 residues. The CDR3 loop reads CASSHRRGTSGTDTQYF. DNA of the CDR3: TGTGCCAGCAGCCACCGCAGGGGCACTAGCGGTACAGATACGCAGTATTTT.

The sample holds a few counts of this clonotype. The rearrangement joins TRBV20-1 to TRBJ2-3; 9 bases match TRBD1. V trimming: 5 bases; J trimming: 2 bases; junction bases outside the gene matches: 11. Per the germline V gene, CDR1 is DFQATT and CDR2 is SNEGSKA (reference sequence). The CDR3 runs 16 residues. Here the CDR3 reads CSAARRTGAPTDTQYF. The CDR3 DNA follows: TGCAGTGCTGCCAGGCGGACAGGGGCCCCCACAGATACGCAGTATTTT.

The chain carries TRBV30 and TRBJ1-1; possible D gene TRBD1, 5 bases. Germline V gene lookup returns CDR1 GTSNPN and CDR2 SVGIG (reference sequence). The CDR3 loop spans 15 amino acids. Trimming took 1 base from V and 2 from J, leaving 14 bases between them. Written as DNA, the CDR3 is TGTGCCTGGAGTGCCCACTTGACAGTCAACACTGAAGCTTTCTTT. This codes for CAWSAHLTVNTEAFF.

The chain is built from TRBV20-1 and TRBJ2-7, with D possibly TRBD1 on 6 matching bases. The CDR3 has 13 residues. The V gene's germline CDR1 is DFQATT and CDR2 SNEGSKA (reference sequence). V was trimmed by 2 bases and J by 2 bases, leaving 10 bases between them. The CDR3 DNA reads as TGCAGTGCTAGAAGACAGGCGCCCTACGAGCAGTACTTC. Translating it yields CSARRQAPYEQYF.

V and J are TRBV6-1 and TRBJ2-7; 11 nucleotides match TRBD2. From germline, CDR1 is MNHNS and CDR2 SASEGT. This CDR3 spans 15 amino acids. Trimming at V came to 5 bases and at J to 5 bases, leaving 8 bases not matched to a gene. CDR3 DNA sequence: TGTGCCAGCAGTCGCCCTACTAGCGGGAGCGACGAGCAGTACTTC. Protein sequence: CASSRPTSGSDEQYF.

The chain is built from TRBV6-5 and TRBJ2-3, with a possible D match to TRBD1 (6 bases). Trimming pared 2 bases from V and 8 bases from J, leaving 17 bases between. CDR3 length: 15 amino acids. Germline V gene data show CDR1 as MNHEY and CDR2 as SVGAGI. The CDR3 nucleotides are TGTGCCAGCAGTTACAGGGAAGATTCCAGGGGTACGCAGTATTTT. This translates into CASSYREDSRGTQYF.

This clonotype was detected only a few times. This chain links TRBV12-5 with TRBJ1-1; 12 nucleotides align to TRBD1. The CDR3 covers 16 residues. Germline assignment: CDR1 LGHNT and CDR2 FRNRAP. Losses at the gene ends were 2 bases for V and 7 bases for J; bases not matched to a gene: 8. CDR3 in amino acids: CASGLPGTGGSGEAFF. CDR3 bases: TGTGCTAGTGGTTTGCCCGGGACAGGGGGCTCGGGTGAAGCTTTCTTT.

This clonotype was counted a few times. The chain employs TRBV7-6 and TRBJ2-5, with 7 bases identical to TRBD2. The J segment lost 3 bases and the V segment lost 3 bases, leaving 7 bases of the junction unmatched. CDR3 size: 15 residues. CDR1 is SGHVS, CDR2 FNYEAQ, per germline. The CDR3 coding sequence is TGTGCCAGCAGCTTGCCGACTAGCAAGAAAGAGACCCAGTACTTC. This translates into CASSLPTSKKETQYF.

Ten or more counts support this clonotype. The gene calls are TRBV12-3 or TRBV12-4 and TRBJ1-2; D remains ambiguous. The CDR3 loop spans 12 amino acids. V was pared by 5 bases and J by 4 bases, with 8 bases between. The DNA of the CDR3 is TGTGCCAGCAGTACAGATGCCTATGGCTACACCTTC. Protein product: CASSTDAYGYTF.

The chain carries TRBV4-3 and TRBJ1-1; D gene uncertain. The germline CDR1 and CDR2 sequences are LGHNA and YSLEER. The CDR3 has 15 amino acids. With 0 bases removed from V and 4 bases from J, the gap between germline ends came to 12 bases. The CDR3 loop reads CASSQDPMRSTEAFF. CDR3 nucleotides: TGCGCCAGCAGCCAAGATCCAATGAGGAGCACTGAAGCTTTCTTT.

The genes are TRBV7-6 and TRBJ2-1, with a weak D call TRBD2 (12 bases). This CDR3 contains 17 residues. V was cut by 5 bases and J by 14 bases, with 31 bases left in between. CDR1 is SGHVS and CDR2 is FNYEAQ in the germline V gene. The chain's CDR3 is CASSRDRGIPLAGGKFF. The DNA for the CDR3 is TGTGCCAGCAGCCGGGACAGGGGGATTCCTCTAGCGGGAGGGAAGTTCTTC.

The table lists this clonotype with many counts. CDR3 DNA sequence: TGCAGCGTTATCAGCGGGATAGGTGAGCAGTTCTTC. Amino acids: CSVISGIGEQFF. J is TRBJ2-1 and V is TRBV29-1; 7 bases match TRBD2. The CDR3 spans 12 residues. Germline lookup yields CDR1 SQVTM and CDR2 ANQGSEA. Unmatched junction bases numbered 7, after V lost 5 bases and J lost 9 bases.

The rearrangement joins TRBV29-1 to TRBJ1-1, with TRBD1 identical over 8 bases. V shed 4 bases and J 8 bases; nucleotides not matched to a gene: 12. Germline CDR1 SQVTM, CDR2 ANQGSEA. The CDR3 is 14 amino acids. The CDR3 DNA is TGCAGCGTTGTTCCAGGGGGCGATGGATCCGAAGCTTTCTTT. This encodes CSVVPGGDGSEAFF. Looking up the rest from reference TRBV29-1 and TRBJ1-1 gives the full variable domain: SAVISQKPSRDICQRGTSLTIQCQVDSQVTMMFWYRQQPGQSLTLIATANQGSEATYESGFVIDKFPISRPNLTFSTLTVSNMSPEDSSIYLCSVVPGGDGSEAFFGQGTRLTVV.

This sequence joins TRBV7-3 and TRBJ2-3, with TRBD2 identical over 13 bases. The length of the CDR3 is 17 residues. Unmatched junction bases numbered 7, after V lost 5 bases and J lost 2 bases. The germline CDR1 and CDR2 sequences are SGHTA and FQGTGA. Here the CDR3 DNA reads TGTGCCAGCAGCCTCTTGGGACTAGCGGGGACCACAGATACGCAGTATTTT. Translating it yields CASSLLGLAGTTDTQYF.

This clonotype was seen many times. The genes are TRBV7-9 and TRBJ1-2, with 9 bases lining up with TRBD1. The CDR3 extends over 14 amino acids. V shed 5 bases and J 4 bases; nucleotides not matched to a gene: 5. Germline values: CDR1 SEHNR, CDR2 FQNEAQ (reference sequence). In DNA, the CDR3 is TGTGCCAGCAGCCCTGGGACAGGGAGCTATGGCTACACCTTC. Protein: CASSPGTGSYGYTF.

A few counts support this clonotype. This chain uses TRBV28 with TRBJ1-5; D ambiguous. This CDR3 spans 18 amino acids. Germline loops: CDR1 MDHEN, CDR2 SYDVKM. V was cut by 3 bases and J by 0 bases, with 18 bases left in between. The CDR3 loop reads CASSFYTGGFNSNQPQHF. Here the CDR3 DNA reads TGTGCCAGCAGTTTTTATACGGGAGGTTTTAATAGCAATCAGCCCCAGCATTTT.

The rearrangement links TRBV6-5 to TRBJ2-7; D gene ambiguous. Trimming cost V 2 bases and J 3 bases, with 14 bases left between them. Germline V CDR1 and CDR2: MNHEY, SVGAGI. CDR3 length equals 15 residues. The CDR3 bases are TGTGCCAGCAGTTACGTAGGGTCCCATTTCTACGAGCAGTACTTC. Encoded protein: CASSYVGSHFYEQYF.

The chain couples TRBV9 to TRBJ2-1; 10 positions match TRBD2. Germline CDR1 and CDR2: SGDLS and YYNGEE. The CDR3 is 18 residues long. Trimming at V came to 2 bases and at J to 0 bases, leaving 8 bases not matched to a gene. The CDR3 DNA follows: TGTGCCAGCAGCGTTGCGACTAGCGGGCTAAGCTCCTACAATGAGCAGTTCTTC. Its translation: CASSVATSGLSSYNEQFF.

The chain carries TRBV6-2 or TRBV6-3 and TRBJ2-3; possibly TRBD2 for D (5 bases). Germline CDR1 MNHEY, CDR2 SVGEGT. There are 14 residues in the CDR3. V was cut by 7 bases and J by 1 base, with 12 bases left in between. This chain's CDR3 is CASNNGVRTDTQYF. The CDR3 DNA sequence: TGTGCCAGCAATAACGGGGTCCGCACAGATACGCAGTATTTT.

The V call is TRBV4-1, the J call TRBJ2-7; 9 nucleotides match TRBD2. The CDR3 is 15 amino acids. V lost 5 bases, J lost 1 base, and 6 bases stayed unmatched. CDR1 is MGHRA and CDR2 is YSYEKL in the germline V gene. This CDR3 reads CASSRRLAESYEQYF. For the CDR3, the DNA is TGCGCCAGCAGCAGACGACTAGCGGAGTCCTACGAGCAGTACTTC.

The genes are TRBV28 and TRBJ2-7; 9 positions agree with TRBD1. The CDR3 has 14 residues. CDR1 and CDR2 (germline): MDHEN, SYDVKM. V gave up 5 bases and J gave up 5 bases; unmatched junction bases: 7. The CDR3 region has the DNA TGTGCCAGCAGTACACAGGGGGCAAGGCACGAGCAGTACTTC. Its translation is CASSTQGARHEQYF.

The chain employs TRBV10-3 and TRBJ2-2, with D unresolved. Per germline, CDR1 ENHRY and CDR2 SYGVKD. Trimming shortened V by 7 bases and J by 8 bases, and 8 bases separated the two germline ends. This CDR3 is built from 11 residues. The CDR3, as DNA: TGTGCCATCAATAAGGGAGGGGAGCTGTTTTTT. Translation: CAINKGGELFF.

The rearrangement uses TRBV20-1 and TRBJ2-7; D not resolved. Germline CDR1 DFQATT, CDR2 SNEGSKA (reference sequence). There are 13 residues in the CDR3. The V and J ends lost 3 bases and 4 bases respectively, with 13 bases between them. CDR3 sequence (DNA): TGCAGTGCTAGTAAGGGCGGAGCGTACGAGCAGTACTTC. The encoded protein is CSASKGGAYEQYF.